This T cell receptor (beta chain) was profiled in a study of shared clonotypes between healthy human individuals. Profiling relied on immunoSEQ multiplex PCR, and the TCRdb table lists in-frame clones only, not all of them. There are 450,000 to 500,000 clones in the sample; 65% to 85% occur only once, and roughly 12% lies in the top ten. Worth noting for this clone: A read error is likely here: a far larger clone is one base away. The sample carries other DNA sequences with the same CDR3.

The specimen was PBMCs. This sequence was found in a middle-aged woman in good health. Some clones in this sample may be carry-over from other donors' samples.

CDR3 coding DNA: TGTGCCAGCTCACCAGCAGGTAGCACAGATACGCAGTATTTT. Its protein product is CASSPAGSTDTQYF. This chain connects TRBV18 to TRBJ2-3; the D is unclear. Trimming removed 2 bases at V and 0 bases at J, with 6 bases between. The CDR3 sequence is 14 residues long. From germline, CDR1 is KGHSH and CDR2 LQKENI.